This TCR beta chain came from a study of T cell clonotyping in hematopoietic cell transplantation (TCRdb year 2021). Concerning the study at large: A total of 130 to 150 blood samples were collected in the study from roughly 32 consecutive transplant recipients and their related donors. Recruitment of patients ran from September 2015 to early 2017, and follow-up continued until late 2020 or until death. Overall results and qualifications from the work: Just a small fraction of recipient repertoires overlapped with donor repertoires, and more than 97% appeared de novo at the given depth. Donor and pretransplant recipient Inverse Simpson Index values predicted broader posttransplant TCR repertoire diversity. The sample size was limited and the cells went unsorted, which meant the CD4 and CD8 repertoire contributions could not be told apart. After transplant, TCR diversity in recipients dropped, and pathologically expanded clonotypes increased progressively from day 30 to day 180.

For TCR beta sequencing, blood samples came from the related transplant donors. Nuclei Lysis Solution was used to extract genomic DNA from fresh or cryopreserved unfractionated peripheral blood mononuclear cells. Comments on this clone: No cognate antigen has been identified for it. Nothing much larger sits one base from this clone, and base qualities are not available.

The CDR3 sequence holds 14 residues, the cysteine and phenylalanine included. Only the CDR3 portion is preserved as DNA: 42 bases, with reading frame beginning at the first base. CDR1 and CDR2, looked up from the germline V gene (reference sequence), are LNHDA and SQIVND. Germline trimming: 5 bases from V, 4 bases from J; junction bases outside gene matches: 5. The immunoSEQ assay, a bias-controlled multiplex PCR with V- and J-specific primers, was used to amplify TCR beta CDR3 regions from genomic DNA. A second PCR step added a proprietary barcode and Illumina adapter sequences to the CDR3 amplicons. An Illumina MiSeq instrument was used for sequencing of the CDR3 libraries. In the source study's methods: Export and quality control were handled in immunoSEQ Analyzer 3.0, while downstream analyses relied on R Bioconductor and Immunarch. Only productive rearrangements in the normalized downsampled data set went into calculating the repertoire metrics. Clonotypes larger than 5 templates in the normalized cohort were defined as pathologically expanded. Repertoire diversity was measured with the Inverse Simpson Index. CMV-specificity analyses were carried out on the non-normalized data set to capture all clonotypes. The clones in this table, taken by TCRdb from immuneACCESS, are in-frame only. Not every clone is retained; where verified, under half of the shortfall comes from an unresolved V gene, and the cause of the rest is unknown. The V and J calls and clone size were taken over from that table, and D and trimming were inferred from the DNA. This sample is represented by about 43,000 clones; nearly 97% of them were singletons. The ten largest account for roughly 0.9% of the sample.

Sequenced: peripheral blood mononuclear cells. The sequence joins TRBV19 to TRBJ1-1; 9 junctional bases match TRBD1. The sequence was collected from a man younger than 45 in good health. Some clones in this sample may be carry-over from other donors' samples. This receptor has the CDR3 CASSSTGGFTEAFF. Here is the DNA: TGTGCCAGTAGTTCGACAGGGGGATTCACTGAAGCTTTCTTT.